Listed below are T cell receptor beta chains from one sample, sequenced in a study of blood T cell repertoires in COVID-19. Clones were read by immunoSEQ multiplex PCR, and TCRdb kept only the in-frame ones, dropping some. The top ten hold about 0.86% of the sample, which has over 350,000 clones, roughly nine tenths seen once. The source material was PBMCs or T cells enriched from blood (not recorded which). The receptors here all came from a middle-aged woman who had been exposed to COVID-19. Both conserved end residues are part of each CDR3. Each record gives: V gene, J gene, clone size, D gene, CDR3 DNA, CDR3 protein. The D gene is left open where the match is weak. Some rows have no size entry. The others give once, few or many, or a class for an expanded clone.

v_call: TRBV29-1; j_call: TRBJ2-3; clone_size: once; d_call: NA; cdr3_nt: TGCAGCGTTCAGGGGCCCTGGGCAGATACGCAGTATTTT; cdr3_aa: CSVQGPWADTQYF
v_call: TRBV6-5; j_call: TRBJ1-2; clone_size: NA; d_call: NA; cdr3_nt: TGTGCCAGCAGTCAACTCTCGACTAACTATGGCTACACCTTC; cdr3_aa: CASSQLSTNYGYTF
v_call: TRBV24-1; j_call: TRBJ2-3; clone_size: once; d_call: TRBD2; cdr3_nt: TGTGCCACCAGTGATTCTGGGGCGGGAGACACAGATACGCAGTATTTT; cdr3_aa: CATSDSGAGDTDTQYF
v_call: TRBV10-3; j_call: TRBJ2-1; clone_size: NA; d_call: NA; cdr3_nt: TGTGCCATCAGCCAACCACTAGCTTTTAGGTATGAGCAGTTCTTC; cdr3_aa: CAISQPLAFRYEQFF
v_call: TRBV6-1; j_call: TRBJ1-3; clone_size: NA; d_call: NA; cdr3_nt: TGTGCCAGCAGTGAAAAGGCATGGTCCGGGAACACCATATATTTT; cdr3_aa: CASSEKAWSGNTIYF
v_call: TRBV30; j_call: TRBJ1-4; clone_size: NA; d_call: TRBD1; cdr3_nt: TGTGCCTGGAGTCGGGACAGAACGACCAATGAAAAACTGTTTTTT; cdr3_aa: CAWSRDRTTNEKLFF
v_call: TRBV7-8; j_call: TRBJ2-5; clone_size: NA; d_call: TRBD2; cdr3_nt: TGTGCCAGCAGCTTACGCCGACTAGCGGGGGGGGAGACCCAGTACTTC; cdr3_aa: CASSLRRLAGGETQYF
v_call: TRBV6-5; j_call: TRBJ1-4; clone_size: NA; d_call: NA; cdr3_nt: TGTGCCAGCAGTTACTCGATTAACAGGCGGGGTGAAAAACTGTTTTTT; cdr3_aa: CASSYSINRRGEKLFF
v_call: TRBV7-9; j_call: TRBJ2-7; clone_size: NA; d_call: NA; cdr3_nt: TGTGCCAGCAGCTTAGCTCCGCTCGCCCAGGGAGGCAACGAGCAGTACTTC; cdr3_aa: CASSLAPLAQGGNEQYF
v_call: TRBV21-1; j_call: TRBJ2-2; clone_size: once; d_call: NA; cdr3_nt: TGTGCCAGCAGCAAAGGGGACAGGGGTTACACCGGGGAGCTGTTTTTT; cdr3_aa: CASSKGDRGYTGELFF
v_call: TRBV6-5; j_call: TRBJ1-2; clone_size: NA; d_call: NA; cdr3_nt: TGTGCCAGACAGGGTGGCGATGGCTACACCTTC; cdr3_aa: CARQGGDGYTF
v_call: TRBV13; j_call: TRBJ2-7; clone_size: NA; d_call: NA; cdr3_nt: TGTGCCAGCAGCCTCGGCGGGTTCCATTACGAGCAGTACTTC; cdr3_aa: CASSLGGFHYEQYF
v_call: TRBV30; j_call: TRBJ1-5; clone_size: NA; d_call: TRBD1; cdr3_nt: TGTGCCTGGGCACCGGGACAGGGCGGGCAGCCCCAGCATTTT; cdr3_aa: CAWAPGQGGQPQHF
v_call: TRBV15; j_call: TRBJ2-1; clone_size: NA; d_call: NA; cdr3_nt: TGTGCCACCAGCACCTATAATGAGCAGTTCTTC; cdr3_aa: CATSTYNEQFF
v_call: TRBV14; j_call: TRBJ1-6; clone_size: NA; d_call: NA; cdr3_nt: TGTGCCAGCAGCCAAGCGAGGGCAGTAAATTCACCCCTCCACTTT; cdr3_aa: CASSQARAVNSPLHF
v_call: TRBV7-9; j_call: TRBJ1-1; clone_size: NA; d_call: TRBD1; cdr3_nt: TGTGCCAGCAGCTTAGCGTTAGGGGGCGAAGCTTTCTTT; cdr3_aa: CASSLALGGEAFF
v_call: TRBV27; j_call: TRBJ2-1; clone_size: NA; d_call: TRBD1; cdr3_nt: TGTGCCAGCAGTTGGTTCGGCAGGGGGCGAAACAATGAGCAGTTCTTC; cdr3_aa: CASSWFGRGRNNEQFF
v_call: TRBV27; j_call: TRBJ1-6; clone_size: NA; d_call: NA; cdr3_nt: TGTGCCAGCAGTTTATCTGTAAGGGGTGCCTATAATTCACCCCTCCACTTT; cdr3_aa: CASSLSVRGAYNSPLHF
v_call: TRBV6-2/TRBV6-3; j_call: TRBJ2-7; clone_size: NA; d_call: NA; cdr3_nt: TGTGCCAGCAGTTCCTTGGCGGGTACCTACGAGCAGTACTTC; cdr3_aa: CASSSLAGTYEQYF
v_call: TRBV25-1; j_call: TRBJ1-6; clone_size: NA; d_call: TRBD1; cdr3_nt: TGTGCCAGCATAGGGACAGGAACTAATTCACCCCTCCACTTT; cdr3_aa: CASIGTGTNSPLHF
v_call: TRBV5-4; j_call: TRBJ2-7; clone_size: NA; d_call: NA; cdr3_nt: TGTGCCAGCAGCTTGAAGGGGGTCAGGGGCTACGAGCAGTACTTC; cdr3_aa: CASSLKGVRGYEQYF